The rows below give T cell receptor beta chains drawn from one sample of a study of blood T cell repertoires in COVID-19. The repertoire was sequenced with immunoSEQ multiplex PCR; TCRdb's copy has only in-frame clones and lacks some. The sample lists around 25,000 clones, roughly 85% occurring once. Sequencing input: peripheral blood. These TCRs come from a human donor with active COVID-19. The donor label of this sample is uncertain. The CDR3 runs from the conserved cysteine through the conserved F or W. Each record gives: V gene, J gene, CDR3 protein.

>TRBV29-1|TRBJ2-7
CSASTEVPSYEQYF
>TRBV5-6|TRBJ1-2
CASSPGGDHYGYTF
>TRBV19|TRBJ2-1
CASSIARTGRNEQFF
>TRBV5-4|TRBJ2-1
CASSVPSGSTNEQFF
>TRBV4-3|TRBJ2-2
CASSQVGTSDTGELFF
>TRBV4-2|TRBJ1-1
CASSQYPTGENTEAFF
>TRBV28|TRBJ1-1
CASSLPDRYRAFF
>TRBV19|TRBJ2-7
CATDQGYEQYF
>TRBV3-1/TRBV3-2|TRBJ2-7
CASSQPTSAMYEQYF
>TRBV19|TRBJ2-7
CATRDRDGRGPTYEQYF
>TRBV11-2|TRBJ1-2
CASSPSWRGRLTSYTF
>TRBV9|TRBJ2-3
CASSVAGGPPDTQYF
>TRBV5-1|TRBJ2-1
CASSLAPGAPGNEQFF
>TRBV19|TRBJ1-2
CASSPGGYGYTF
>TRBV28|TRBJ2-1
CASNDRDRSNNEQFF
>TRBV5-1|TRBJ2-2
CASSWRSGATGELFF
>TRBV19|TRBJ1-1
CASSIGREGREEAFF
>TRBV7-9|TRBJ2-1
CASSLGDALYNEQFF
>TRBV6-5|TRBJ2-1
CASRTQLAANEQFF
>TRBV6-5|TRBJ2-7
CASSRLAGVYEQYF
>TRBV6-5|TRBJ1-3
CASSYSRREANTIYF
>TRBV4-2|TRBJ2-3
CASSPRARLSSTDTQYF
>TRBV5-8|TRBJ2-7
CASSLLAGPREQYF
>TRBV12-5|TRBJ2-1
CASGFLKGGHNEQFF
>TRBV30|TRBJ1-5
CAWSGQADQPQHF
>TRBV7-2|TRBJ2-1
CASSLLTTGGEQFF
>TRBV12-3/TRBV12-4|TRBJ1-1
CASSLRGPTEAFF
>TRBV9|TRBJ1-2
CASSDGGEGQRIGYTF
>TRBV2|TRBJ2-3
CASSAPGGRVSDTQYF
>TRBV7-2|TRBJ2-2
CASSSAGTGTKGGELFF
>TRBV4-2|TRBJ2-7
CASSQEGGEAYEQYF
>TRBV5-4|TRBJ2-7
CASSFQGQPYEQYF
>TRBV24-1|TRBJ2-3
CATRAPGTSGTDTQYF
>TRBV5-6|TRBJ1-1
CASSFDRNTEAFF
>TRBV12-3/TRBV12-4|TRBJ1-1
CASRVGVLSEAFF
>TRBV7-9|TRBJ2-5
CASSPGVGETQYF
>TRBV6-5|TRBJ2-5
CASSRQGSGTQYF
>TRBV27|TRBJ2-1
CASSFYPTRHNEQFF
>TRBV5-1|TRBJ2-3
CASSPGTGWATDTQYF
>TRBV19|TRBJ1-5
CASSTTGLGQPQHF